This TCR beta chain was retrieved from a study of Ad26.COV2.S vaccination and SARS-CoV-2 variants. On the study more broadly: Once, or twice with 56 days between doses, Ad26.COV2.S was given intramuscularly. Study-level results: The TCR breadth and depth analyses may have understated or missed part of the total T cell responses. Vaccinated individuals (as opposed to placebo recipients) had higher spike-specific TCR breadth.

Remarks on this clone: Its antigen is as yet unknown.

Treatment here: some 20 received Ad26.COV2.S at low or high dose, single or two shots; about 5 received placebo; per-sample allocation not given. Day 63 following the first vaccine or placebo injection was when the samples were taken. CDR1 is MNHNY, CDR2 SVGAGI, per germline (reference sequence). There are 15 residues in the CDR3. Trimming stripped 1 base from V and 3 bases from J, with 10 bases between. Measured with immunoSEQ multiplex PCR; TCRdb has only the in-frame clones, and not every one. The repertoire includes about 350,000 clones, 75% to 90% of them detected once, and 9.5% to 12% sits in the top ten.

This TCR derives from a person between 18 and 60 years old who received the Ad26.COV2.S COVID-19 vaccine or a placebo. The material was peripheral blood, obtained in a trial of Ad26.COV2.S vaccine versus placebo. The chain carries TRBV6-6 and TRBJ1-5; D remains unclear. Written as DNA, the CDR3 is TGTGCCAGCAGTTACTATCCTGGTTACAATCAGCCCCAGCATTTT. Encoded protein: CASSYYPGYNQPQHF.